The entry below describes one T cell receptor beta chain. Its antigen is as yet unknown. The sample comes from a study of human T cells and chemical hapten exposure. CDR1 MGHRA and CDR2 YSYEKL come from the germline V gene. With 2 bases removed from V and 6 bases from J, the gap between germline ends came to 16 bases. The CDR3 extends over 15 amino acids. Time point here: patch test 2, 6 weeks after DPC sensitization. Noted treatment: therapeutic diphenylcyclopropenone sensitization with weekly scalp DPC. Findings of the study overall: Positive correlation was observed between PT1 expanded TCR counts and patch test score.

A single record per CDR3 protein comes from TCRdb applying MiXCR to the RACE reads. This table holds 360,000 or so distinct CDR3 sequences, roughly 6% found once. The sample consisted of whole blood, taken in connection with sensitization to the hapten diphenylcyclopropenone (DPC). This chain connects TRBV4-1 to TRBJ1-2, with D hard to call. This TCR derives from a woman between 18 and 30 years old with alopecia areata. Some clones in this sample may be carry-over from other donors' samples. The CDR3 DNA sequence: TGCGCCAGCAGCCAACCCACAAGGAAGCGAAATGGCTACACCTTC. As protein: CASSQPTRKRNGYTF.